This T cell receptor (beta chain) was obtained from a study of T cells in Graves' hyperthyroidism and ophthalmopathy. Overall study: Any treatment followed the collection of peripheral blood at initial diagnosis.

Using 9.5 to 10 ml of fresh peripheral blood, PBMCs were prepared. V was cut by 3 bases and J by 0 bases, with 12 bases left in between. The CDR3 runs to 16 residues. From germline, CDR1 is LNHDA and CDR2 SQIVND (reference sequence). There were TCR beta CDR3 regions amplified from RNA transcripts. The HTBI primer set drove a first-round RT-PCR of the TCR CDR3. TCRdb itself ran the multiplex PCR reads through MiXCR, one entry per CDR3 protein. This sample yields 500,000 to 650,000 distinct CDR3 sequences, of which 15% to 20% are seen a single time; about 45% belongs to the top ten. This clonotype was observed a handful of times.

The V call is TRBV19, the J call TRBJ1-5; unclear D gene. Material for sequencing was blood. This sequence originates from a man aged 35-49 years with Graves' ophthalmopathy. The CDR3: CASSISGFYSNQPQHF. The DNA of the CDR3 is TGTGCCAGTAGTATTTCGGGGTTTTATAGCAATCAGCCCCAGCATTTT.